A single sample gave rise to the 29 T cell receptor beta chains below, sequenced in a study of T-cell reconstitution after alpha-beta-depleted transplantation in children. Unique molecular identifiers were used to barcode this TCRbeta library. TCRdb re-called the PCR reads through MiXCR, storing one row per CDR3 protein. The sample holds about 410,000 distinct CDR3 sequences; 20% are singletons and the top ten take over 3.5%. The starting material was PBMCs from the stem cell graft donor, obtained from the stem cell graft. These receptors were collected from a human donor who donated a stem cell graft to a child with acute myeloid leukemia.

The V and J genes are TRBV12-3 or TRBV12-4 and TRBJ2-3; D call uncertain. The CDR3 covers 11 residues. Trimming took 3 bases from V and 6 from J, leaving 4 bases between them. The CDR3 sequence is CASSFYDTQYF. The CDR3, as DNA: TGTGCCAGCAGTTTCTACGATACGCAGTATTTT.

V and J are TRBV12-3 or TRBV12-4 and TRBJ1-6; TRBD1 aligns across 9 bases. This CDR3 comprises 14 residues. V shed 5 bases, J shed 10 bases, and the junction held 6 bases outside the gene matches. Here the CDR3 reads CASSIQGAGSPLHF. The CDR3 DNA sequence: TGTGCCAGCAGTATACAGGGGGCAGGGTCACCCCTCCACTTT.

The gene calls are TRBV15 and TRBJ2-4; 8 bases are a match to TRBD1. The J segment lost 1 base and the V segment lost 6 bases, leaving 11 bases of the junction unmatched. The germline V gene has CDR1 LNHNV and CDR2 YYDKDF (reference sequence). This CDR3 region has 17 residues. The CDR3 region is CATRIPGQDGAKNIQYF. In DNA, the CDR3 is TGTGCCACCAGGATCCCGGGACAGGATGGGGCCAAAAACATTCAGTACTTC. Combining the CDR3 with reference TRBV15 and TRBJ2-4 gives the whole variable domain DAMVIQNPRYQVTQFGKPVTLSCSQTLNHNVMYWYQQKSSQAPKLLFHYYDKDFNNEADTPDNFQSRRPNTSFCFLDIRSPGLGDTAMYLCATRIPGQDGAKNIQYFGAGTRLSVL.

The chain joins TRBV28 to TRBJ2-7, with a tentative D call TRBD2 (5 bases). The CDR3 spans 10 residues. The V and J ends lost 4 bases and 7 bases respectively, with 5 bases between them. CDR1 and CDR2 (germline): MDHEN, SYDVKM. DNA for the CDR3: TGTGCCAGCAGTTGGAGGGAGCAGTACTTC. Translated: CASSWREQYF.

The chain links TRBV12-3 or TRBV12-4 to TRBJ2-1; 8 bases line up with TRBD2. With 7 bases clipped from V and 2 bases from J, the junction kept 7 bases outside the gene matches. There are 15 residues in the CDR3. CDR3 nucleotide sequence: TGTGCCAGCACCGAAACTAGCGGAACCTACAATGAGCAGTTCTTC. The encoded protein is CASTETSGTYNEQFF.

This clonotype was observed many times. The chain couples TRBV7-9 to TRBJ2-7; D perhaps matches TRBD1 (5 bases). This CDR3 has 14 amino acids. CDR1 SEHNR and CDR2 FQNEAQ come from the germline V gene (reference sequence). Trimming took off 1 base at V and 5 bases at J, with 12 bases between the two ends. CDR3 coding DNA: TGTGCCAGCAGCTTAGTGGGGCAAGGGAACGAGCAGTACTTC. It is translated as CASSLVGQGNEQYF.

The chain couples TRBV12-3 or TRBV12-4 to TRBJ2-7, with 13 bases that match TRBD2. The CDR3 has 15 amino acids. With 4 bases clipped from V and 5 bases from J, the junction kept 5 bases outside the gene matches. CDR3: CASSSRTSGRHEQYF. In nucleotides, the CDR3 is TGTGCCAGCAGTTCCCGGACTAGCGGGAGACACGAGCAGTACTTC.

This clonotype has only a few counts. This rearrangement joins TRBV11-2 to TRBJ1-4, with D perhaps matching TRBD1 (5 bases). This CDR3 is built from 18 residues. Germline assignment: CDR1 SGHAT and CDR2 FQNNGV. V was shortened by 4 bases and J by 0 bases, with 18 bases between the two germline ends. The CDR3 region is CASSYPRSGHATNEKLFF. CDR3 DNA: TGTGCCAGCAGCTACCCCCGGAGTGGACATGCAACTAATGAAAAACTGTTTTTT.

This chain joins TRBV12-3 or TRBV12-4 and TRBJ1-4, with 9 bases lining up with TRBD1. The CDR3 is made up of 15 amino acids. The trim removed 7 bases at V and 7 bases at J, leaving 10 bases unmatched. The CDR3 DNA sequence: TGTGCCAGCAAAAAACAGGGGGCGGATAGTGAAAAACTGTTTTTT. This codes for CASKKQGADSEKLFF.

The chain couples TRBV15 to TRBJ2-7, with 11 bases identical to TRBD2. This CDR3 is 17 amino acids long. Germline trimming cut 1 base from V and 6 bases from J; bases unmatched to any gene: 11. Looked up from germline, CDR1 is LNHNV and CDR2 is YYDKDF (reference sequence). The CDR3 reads CATSRVPIAGGFFEQYF. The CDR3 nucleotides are TGTGCCACCAGCAGAGTTCCTATAGCGGGAGGGTTCTTCGAGCAGTACTTC.

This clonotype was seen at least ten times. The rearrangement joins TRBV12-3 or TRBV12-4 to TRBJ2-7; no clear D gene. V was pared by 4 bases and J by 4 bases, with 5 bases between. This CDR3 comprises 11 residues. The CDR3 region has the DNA TGTGCCAGCAGTTCAGTTTACGAGCAGTACTTC. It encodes CASSSVYEQYF.

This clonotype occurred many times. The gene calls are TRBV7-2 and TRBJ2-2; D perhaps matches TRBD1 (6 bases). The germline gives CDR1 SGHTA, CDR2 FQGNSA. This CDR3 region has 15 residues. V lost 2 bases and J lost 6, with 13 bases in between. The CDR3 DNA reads TGTGCCAGCAGCTTAAGACAGGTTTTCTCCGGGGAGCTGTTTTTT. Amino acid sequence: CASSLRQVFSGELFF.

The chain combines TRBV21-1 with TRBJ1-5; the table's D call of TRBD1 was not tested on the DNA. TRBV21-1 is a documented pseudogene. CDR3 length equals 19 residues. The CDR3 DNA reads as TGTGCCAGCAGCACTGGGGGAACAGGGGGCCGAAGGGGCAATCAGCCCCAGCATTTT. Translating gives CASSTGGTGGRRGNQPQHF.

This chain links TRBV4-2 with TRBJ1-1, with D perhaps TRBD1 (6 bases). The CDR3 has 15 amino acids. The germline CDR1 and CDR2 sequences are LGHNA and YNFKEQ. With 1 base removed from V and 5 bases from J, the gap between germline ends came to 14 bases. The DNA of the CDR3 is TGTGCCAGCAGCCAAGGGGTAGGGGGAAGGACTGAAGCTTTCTTT. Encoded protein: CASSQGVGGRTEAFF.

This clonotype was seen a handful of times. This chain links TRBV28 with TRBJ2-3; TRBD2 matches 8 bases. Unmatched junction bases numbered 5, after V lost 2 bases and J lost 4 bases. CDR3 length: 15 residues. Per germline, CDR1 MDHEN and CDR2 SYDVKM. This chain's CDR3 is CASSLRAGGPDTQYF. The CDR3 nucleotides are TGTGCCAGCAGTTTAAGGGCGGGAGGCCCAGATACGCAGTATTTT.

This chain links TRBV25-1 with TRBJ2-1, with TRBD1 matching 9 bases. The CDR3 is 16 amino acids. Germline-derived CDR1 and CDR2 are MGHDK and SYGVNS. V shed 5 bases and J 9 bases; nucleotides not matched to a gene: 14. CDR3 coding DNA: TGTGCCAGCAGTCTACCCGGGACAGGGTCTGTGGGTGAGCAGTTCTTC. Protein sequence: CASSLPGTGSVGEQFF.

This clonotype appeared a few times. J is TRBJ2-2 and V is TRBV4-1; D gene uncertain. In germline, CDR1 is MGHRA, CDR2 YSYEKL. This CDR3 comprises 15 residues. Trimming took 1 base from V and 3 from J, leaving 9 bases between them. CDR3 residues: CASSQGPVHTGELFF. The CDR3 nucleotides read TGCGCCAGCAGCCAAGGACCAGTGCACACCGGGGAGCTGTTTTTT.

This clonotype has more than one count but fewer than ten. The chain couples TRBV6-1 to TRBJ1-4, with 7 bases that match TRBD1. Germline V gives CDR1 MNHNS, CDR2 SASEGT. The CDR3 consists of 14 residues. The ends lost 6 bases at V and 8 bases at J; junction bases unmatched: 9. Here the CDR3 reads CASRRQGAEEKLFF. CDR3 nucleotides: TGTGCCAGCAGACGACAGGGAGCAGAAGAAAAACTGTTTTTT.

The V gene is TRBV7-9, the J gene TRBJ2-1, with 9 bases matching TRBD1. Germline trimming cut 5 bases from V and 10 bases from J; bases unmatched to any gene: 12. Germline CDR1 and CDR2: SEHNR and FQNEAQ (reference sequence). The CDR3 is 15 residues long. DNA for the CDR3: TGTGCCAGCAGCACAAGGGACAGGGTGATGGACGAGCAGTTCTTC. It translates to CASSTRDRVMDEQFF.

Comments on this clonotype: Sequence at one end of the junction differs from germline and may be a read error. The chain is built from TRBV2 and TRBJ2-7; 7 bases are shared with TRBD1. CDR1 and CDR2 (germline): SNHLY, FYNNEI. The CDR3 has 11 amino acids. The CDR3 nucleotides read TGTGCCAGCAGTGATTCCCGGGACAGTTTCTTC. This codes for CASSDSRDSFF.

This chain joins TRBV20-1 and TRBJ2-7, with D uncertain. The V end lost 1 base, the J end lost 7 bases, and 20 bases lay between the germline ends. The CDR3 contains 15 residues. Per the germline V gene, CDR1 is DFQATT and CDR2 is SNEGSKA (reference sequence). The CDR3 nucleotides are TGCAGTGCTAGAGGGTACGTGGGCCCCACGCGGGAGCAGTACTTC. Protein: CSARGYVGPTREQYF.

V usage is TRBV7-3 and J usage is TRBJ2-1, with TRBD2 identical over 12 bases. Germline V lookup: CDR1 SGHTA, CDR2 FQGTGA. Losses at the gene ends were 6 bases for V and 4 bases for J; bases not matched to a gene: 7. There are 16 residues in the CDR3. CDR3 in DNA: TGTGCCAGCAGTGCCGGACTAGCGGGAACATACAATGAGCAGTTCTTC. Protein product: CASSAGLAGTYNEQFF.

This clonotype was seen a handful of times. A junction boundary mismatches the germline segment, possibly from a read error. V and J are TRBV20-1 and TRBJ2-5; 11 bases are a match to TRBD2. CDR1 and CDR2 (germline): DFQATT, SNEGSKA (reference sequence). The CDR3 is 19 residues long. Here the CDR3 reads CCARDLGLAEIRAQETQYF. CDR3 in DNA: TGCTGTGCTAGAGATCTGGGACTAGCGGAAATTCGAGCGCAAGAGACCCAGTACTTC.

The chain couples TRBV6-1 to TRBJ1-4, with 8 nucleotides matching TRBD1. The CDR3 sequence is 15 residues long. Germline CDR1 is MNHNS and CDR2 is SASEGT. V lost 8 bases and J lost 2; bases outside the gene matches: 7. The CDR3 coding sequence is TGTGCCAGCGGATCAACAGGGGGGACTAATGAAAAACTGTTTTTT. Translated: CASGSTGGTNEKLFF.

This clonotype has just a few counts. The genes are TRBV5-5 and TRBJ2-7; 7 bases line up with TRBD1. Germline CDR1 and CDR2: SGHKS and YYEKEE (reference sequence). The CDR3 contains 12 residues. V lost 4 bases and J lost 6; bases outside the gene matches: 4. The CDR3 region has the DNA TGTGCCAGCAGCACGGGACAGTCCGAGCAGTACTTC. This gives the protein CASSTGQSEQYF.

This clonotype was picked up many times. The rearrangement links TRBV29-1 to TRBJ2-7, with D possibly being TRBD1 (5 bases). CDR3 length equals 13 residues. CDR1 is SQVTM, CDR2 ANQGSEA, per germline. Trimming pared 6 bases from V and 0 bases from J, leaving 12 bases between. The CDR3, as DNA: TGCAGCGTGCTAACAGGTGCCTCCTACGAGCAGTACTTC. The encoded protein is CSVLTGASYEQYF.

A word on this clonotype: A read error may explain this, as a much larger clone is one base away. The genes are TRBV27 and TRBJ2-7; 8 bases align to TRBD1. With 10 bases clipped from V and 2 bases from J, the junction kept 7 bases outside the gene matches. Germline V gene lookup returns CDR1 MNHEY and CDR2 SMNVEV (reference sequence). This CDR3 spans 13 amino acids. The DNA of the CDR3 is TGTGCCATCAGCTCAGGGGGCCCCTACGAGCAGTACTTC. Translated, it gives CAISSGGPYEQYF.

Here the CDR3 reads CATTDRAKNIQYF. The CDR3 DNA reads as TGTGCCACTACGGACAGAGCCAAAAACATTCAGTACTTC. The chain employs TRBV27 and TRBJ2-4, with D possibly matching TRBD1 (6 bases). The CDR3 spans 13 residues. Trimming shortened V by 10 bases and J by 0 bases, and 10 bases separated the two germline ends. Germline loops: CDR1 MNHEY, CDR2 SMNVEV (reference sequence).

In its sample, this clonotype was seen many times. CDR3 sequence reads: CSAPGLAGYEQYF. DNA for the CDR3: TGCAGTGCTCCGGGACTAGCGGGATACGAGCAGTACTTC. The chain joins TRBV20-1 to TRBJ2-7; the match to TRBD2 covers 13 bases. Germline V CDR1 and CDR2: DFQATT, SNEGSKA (reference sequence). The junction had 2 bases not matched to a gene; V was cut back by 5 bases and J by 4 bases. The CDR3 is 13 amino acids.